Sequencing of this TCR beta chain was carried out in a study of blood T cell repertoires in COVID-19. In the study overall: Specimens from acute and convalescent COVID-19 originated in the United States, Italy and Spain. PBMCs, B-cell-depleted T cells, or T cells were the source of the cDNA or gDNA that made up the material.

Original processing methods: Researchers report that nucleated cell counts were estimated from reference gene primer amplification. Libraries were prepared by immunoSEQ multiplex PCR; TCRdb keeps only in-frame clonotypes and omits some of them. The V and J calls and clone size were taken over from that table, and D and trimming were inferred from the DNA. The sample has roughly 180,000 clones, 70% to 90% seen once. V shed 5 bases and J 2 bases; nucleotides not matched to a gene: 3. The CDR3 is 15 amino acids. The V gene's germline CDR1 is SGHTA and CDR2 FQGNSA. This chain connects TRBV7-2 to TRBJ2-6; 7 nucleotides line up with TRBD1. The material sequenced was peripheral blood. The receptor's source is a man between 65 and 85 years old with active or convalescent COVID-19. As DNA, the CDR3 is TGTGCCAGCAGCGTCGGGACAGCTGGGGCCAACGTCCTGACTTTC. Its protein product is CASSVGTAGANVLTF.